One and the same sample provided the 27 T cell receptor beta chains below, sequenced in a study of PD-L1 blockade in urothelial cancer. Time point here: pretreatment peripheral blood. Produced via immunoSEQ multiplex PCR; TCRdb's table is partial and in-frame only. The sample contains around 130,000 clones, approximately 84% of which appear only once. The sequencing here drew on PBMCs, taken around atezolizumab (anti-PD-L1) treatment. Receptors originate from a man aged 45-65 years with urothelial cancer.

This clone was picked up one time. J is TRBJ2-3 and V is TRBV28, with 7 positions matching TRBD2. The CDR3 extends over 16 amino acids. J gave up 2 bases and V 4 bases, and 9 bases lay outside the gene matches. Germline loops: CDR1 MDHEN, CDR2 SYDVKM. CDR3 protein: CASSSDRLADTDTQYF. The CDR3 DNA is TGTGCCAGCAGTTCCGATAGGCTAGCGGACACAGATACGCAGTATTTT.

The chain is built from TRBV29-1 and TRBJ2-1, with a tentative D call TRBD2 (5 bases). V gave up 7 bases and J gave up 8 bases, with 15 bases separating them. CDR1 SQVTM and CDR2 ANQGSEA come from the germline V gene. The CDR3 spans 12 residues. The CDR3 is CSARGSIDEQFF. CDR3 sequence (DNA): TGCAGCGCCCGAGGGAGCATCGATGAGCAGTTCTTC.

V is TRBV27 and J is TRBJ2-2; no reliable D call. This CDR3 is 18 amino acids long. V was clipped by 0 bases and J by 1 base, with 15 bases between them. CDR1 MNHEY and CDR2 SMNVEV come from the germline V gene (reference sequence). The CDR3 region is CASSLSIRGTLNTGELFF. The CDR3 DNA is TGTGCCAGCAGTTTATCGATAAGAGGCACCCTGAACACCGGGGAGCTGTTTTTT.

This chain links TRBV6-1 with TRBJ1-1, with TRBD1 matching over 10 bases. V was pared by 6 bases and J by 3 bases, with 4 bases of the junction left unmatched. CDR3 length: 14 residues. Germline V gene data show CDR1 as MNHNS and CDR2 as SASEGT. The CDR3 spells CASRGTGADTEAFF. The CDR3 region has the DNA TGTGCCAGCAGAGGGACAGGGGCAGACACTGAAGCTTTCTTT.

The genes are TRBV7-6 and TRBJ1-1, with D unclear. Trimming shortened V by 2 bases and J by 5 bases, and 12 bases separated the two germline ends. This CDR3 has 14 residues. Germline CDR1 reads SGHVS; CDR2 reads FNYEAQ. The CDR3 protein is CASSLSHLATEAFF. DNA of the CDR3: TGTGCCAGCAGCTTAAGCCACCTAGCGACTGAAGCTTTCTTT.

V gene TRBV7-2 combines with J gene TRBJ2-2; unclear D gene. The V gene's germline CDR1 is SGHTA and CDR2 FQGNSA. Trimming took off 2 bases at V and 3 bases at J, with 10 bases between the two ends. This CDR3 is 15 amino acids long. DNA for the CDR3: TGTGCCAGCAGCTTATCCGGGTGGTACACCGGGGAGCTGTTTTTT. This sequence encodes CASSLSGWYTGELFF.

This chain links TRBV19 with TRBJ1-6; 7 bases agree with TRBD1. Germline assignment: CDR1 LNHDA and CDR2 SQIVND (reference sequence). The J segment lost 5 bases and the V segment lost 4 bases, leaving 8 bases of the junction unmatched. CDR3 length: 16 residues. DNA for the CDR3: TGTGCCAGTAGTACCCGACGCGGGACAGATAATTCACCCCTCCACTTT. Amino acids: CASSTRRGTDNSPLHF.

This chain connects TRBV5-4 to TRBJ2-3; TRBD2 agrees at 7 bases. The CDR3 extends over 16 amino acids. V lost 3 bases and J lost 3; bases outside the gene matches: 10. Germline loops: CDR1 SGHNT, CDR2 YYREEE (reference sequence). The chain's CDR3 is CASSWGGWRETDTQYF. The CDR3 DNA reads TGTGCCAGCAGCTGGGGGGGTTGGAGGGAGACAGATACGCAGTATTTT.

The chain links TRBV5-1 to TRBJ2-5; tentatively, D is TRBD1 (5 bases). Trimming cost V 0 bases and J 5 bases, with 14 bases left between them. CDR1 SGHRS and CDR2 YFSETQ come from the germline V gene. CDR3 length: 15 residues. CDR3 nucleotides: TGCGCCAGCAGCTTGGTGTTTAAGGGGCCGGAGACCCAGTACTTC. This encodes CASSLVFKGPETQYF.

This rearrangement joins TRBV2 to TRBJ2-2; 12 positions agree with TRBD2. V was clipped by 8 bases and J by 5 bases; unmatched bases: 3. The germline CDR1 and CDR2 sequences are SNHLY and FYNNEI. The CDR3 is 14 amino acids. The CDR3 DNA reads TGTGCCAGCGATACTAGCGGGGGGACCGGGGAGCTGTTTTTT. This sequence encodes CASDTSGGTGELFF. Looking up the rest from reference TRBV2 and TRBJ2-2 gives the full variable domain: EPEVTQTPSHQVTQMGQEVILRCVPISNHLYFYWYRQILGQKVEFLVSFYNNEISEKSEIFDDQFSVERPDGSNFTLKIRSTKLEDSAMYFCASDTSGGTGELFFGEGSRLTVL.

This clone was picked up many times. The V call is TRBV19, the J call TRBJ2-7; D uncertain. Germline V gene data show CDR1 as LNHDA and CDR2 as SQIVND (reference sequence). This CDR3 region has 13 residues. Trimming took 3 bases from V and 5 from J, leaving 11 bases between them. The CDR3 protein is CASSMRVSDEQYF. The CDR3 DNA reads TGTGCCAGTAGTATGCGAGTCAGCGACGAGCAGTACTTC.

This chain links TRBV18 with TRBJ1-5; 9 positions match TRBD1. The CDR3 runs 14 residues. Unmatched junction bases numbered 0, after V lost 4 bases and J lost 2 bases. The germline V gene has CDR1 KGHSH and CDR2 LQKENI. For the CDR3, the DNA is TGTGCCAGCTCACGGACAGGGGGCAATCAGCCCCAGCATTTT. It is translated as CASSRTGGNQPQHF.

This sequence joins TRBV6-5 and TRBJ2-7, with 10 positions matching TRBD2. Unmatched junction bases numbered 8, after V lost 0 bases and J lost 6 bases. The CDR3 runs to 16 residues. Germline values: CDR1 MNHEY, CDR2 SVGAGI. CDR3 in amino acids: CASSYSALAGVTEQYF. The CDR3 region has the DNA TGTGCCAGCAGTTACTCTGCTCTAGCGGGAGTCACCGAGCAGTACTTC.

This clone was detected a few times. The V call is TRBV13, the J call TRBJ1-3; 7 bases align to TRBD1. Germline assignment: CDR1 PRHDT and CDR2 FYEKMQ (reference sequence). V shed 5 bases, J shed 4 bases, and the junction held 5 bases outside the gene matches. CDR3 length: 14 amino acids. The CDR3: CASSQGTVGNTIYF. The CDR3 DNA is TGTGCCAGCAGCCAAGGGACAGTCGGAAACACCATATATTTT.

The table lists this clone with a count of one. The chain employs TRBV5-1 and TRBJ2-3; 7 bases fit TRBD2. The germline V gene encodes CDR1 SGHRS and CDR2 YFSETQ. J was trimmed by 2 bases and V by 6 bases; bases with no gene match: 6. The CDR3 contains 14 residues. CDR3 nucleotides: TGCGCCAGCAAGGGAGGGTCAGTCACAGATACGCAGTATTTT. This translates into CASKGGSVTDTQYF.

The gene calls are TRBV11-2 and TRBJ2-1, with 10 bases fitting TRBD2. The CDR3 totals 16 residues. J was trimmed by 9 bases and V by 1 base; bases with no gene match: 9. Germline CDR1 is SGHAT and CDR2 is FQNNGV. CDR3 DNA sequence: TGTGCCAGCAGCTTAGGAGATTCCAGCGGGAGGGGTGAGCAGTTCTTC. It specifies CASSLGDSSGRGEQFF.

The rearrangement joins TRBV4-2 to TRBJ2-1; 8 nucleotides match TRBD2. CDR1 LGHNA and CDR2 YNFKEQ come from the germline V gene. This CDR3 is built from 16 residues. The V segment lost 0 bases and the J segment 8 bases; nucleotides outside the gene matches: 9. DNA for the CDR3: TGTGCCAGCAGCCAAGAAAATGGCGGGAGGTTCGATGAGCAGTTCTTC. It is translated as CASSQENGGRFDEQFF.

The chain has TRBV11-2 and TRBJ1-3; TRBD1 might be the D (6 bases). The CDR3 has 15 residues. Germline loops: CDR1 SGHAT, CDR2 FQNNGV. Between the trimmed V and J ends, which lost 1 base and 2 bases, there was a span of 9 bases. CDR3 sequence (DNA): TGTGCCAGCAGCTTAGTTGGGGGCACTGGAAACACCATATATTTT. Residues: CASSLVGGTGNTIYF.

This clone was seen repeatedly, ten times or more. J is TRBJ2-5 and V is TRBV4-1; D is undetermined. Trimming cost V 1 base and J 1 base, with 10 bases left between them. The germline V gene encodes CDR1 MGHRA and CDR2 YSYEKL. CDR3 length equals 15 residues. CDR3 residues: CASSQVRSVQETQYF. The CDR3 region has the DNA TGCGCCAGCAGCCAAGTGCGGTCAGTCCAAGAGACCCAGTACTTC.

The J gene is TRBJ2-7, the V gene TRBV9; unclear D gene. CDR1 SGDLS and CDR2 YYNGEE come from the germline V gene. This CDR3 is built from 14 residues. V shed 4 bases and J shed 5 bases, with 16 bases lying between them. The CDR3: CASSPSGSIHEQYF. In DNA form, the CDR3 reads TGTGCCAGCAGCCCCTCCGGGTCAATCCACGAGCAGTACTTC.

The chain uses TRBV2 and TRBJ1-1, with 7 bases fitting TRBD1. Germline V gene data show CDR1 as SNHLY and CDR2 as FYNNEI. This CDR3 has 14 amino acids. The junction had 2 bases not matched to a gene; V was cut back by 4 bases and J by 0 bases. CDR3 DNA sequence: TGTGCCAGCAGTGGACAGGGCTTGAACACTGAAGCTTTCTTT. Its protein product is CASSGQGLNTEAFF. The full variable domain, in which reference TRBV2 and TRBJ1-1 provide the parts outside the CDR3, is EPEVTQTPSHQVTQMGQEVILRCVPISNHLYFYWYRQILGQKVEFLVSFYNNEISEKSEIFDDQFSVERPDGSNFTLKIRSTKLEDSAMYFCASSGQGLNTEAFFGQGTRLTVV.

V and J are TRBV30 and TRBJ2-1; 10 nucleotides align to TRBD2. This CDR3 has 15 amino acids. The J segment lost 0 bases and the V segment lost 5 bases, leaving 4 bases of the junction unmatched. CDR1 is GTSNPN, CDR2 SVGIG, per germline (reference sequence). The DNA of the CDR3 is TGTGCCTGGGGAGCGGGAGGGAGCTCCTACAATGAGCAGTTCTTC. This encodes CAWGAGGSSYNEQFF. Using reference TRBV30 and TRBJ2-1 for the parts outside the CDR3, the full variable domain is SQTIHQWPATLVQPVGSPLSLECTVEGTSNPNLYWYRQAAGRGLQLLFYSVGIGQISSEVPQNLSASRPQDRQFILSSKKLLLSDSGFYLCAWGAGGSSYNEQFFGPGTRLTVL.

The J gene is TRBJ2-1, the V gene TRBV28; the D gene is possibly TRBD1 (5 bases). V was pared by 7 bases and J by 2 bases, with 6 bases between. The CDR3 totals 12 residues. Germline assignment: CDR1 MDHEN and CDR2 SYDVKM. The DNA of the CDR3 is TGTGCCAGCACGGACACCTACAATGAGCAGTTCTTC. It yields the protein CASTDTYNEQFF.

The chain combines TRBV5-4 with TRBJ1-2; 10 nucleotides match TRBD1. The CDR3 totals 20 residues. Unmatched junction bases numbered 26, after V lost 4 bases and J lost 8 bases. CDR1 SGHNT and CDR2 YYREEE come from the germline V gene (reference sequence). This CDR3 reads CASSRGMFSIYGQGDSGYTF. The CDR3 DNA is TGTGCCAGCAGCCGCGGCATGTTCTCCATCTACGGACAGGGGGATTCCGGCTACACCTTC.

V gene TRBV4-2 combines with J gene TRBJ2-1, with 15 bases that match TRBD2. Germline CDR1 and CDR2: LGHNA and YNFKEQ. The CDR3 sequence is 17 residues long. The ends lost 0 bases at V and 14 bases at J; junction bases unmatched: 11. The CDR3 region is CASSQDLGTSGGTSKFF. The CDR3 region has the DNA TGTGCCAGCAGCCAAGATTTAGGGACTAGCGGGGGGACTAGTAAGTTCTTC.

The J gene is TRBJ2-5, the V gene TRBV18, with 7 bases that match TRBD2. The junction had 10 bases not matched to a gene; V was cut back by 4 bases and J by 5 bases. CDR3 length: 15 amino acids. Germline values: CDR1 KGHSH, CDR2 LQKENI. As DNA, the CDR3 is TGTGCCAGCTCACGCGAGGCGGGAGCCTGGGAGACCCAGTACTTC. This translates into CASSREAGAWETQYF.

The chain employs TRBV28 and TRBJ1-5; TRBD1 agrees at 8 bases. Germline V gene data show CDR1 as MDHEN and CDR2 as SYDVKM. The junction had 8 bases not matched to a gene; V was cut back by 4 bases and J by 9 bases. The CDR3 is made up of 14 amino acids. The CDR3 DNA reads TGTGCCAGCAGTTCTCGGACAGGGCATCCGCCCCAGCATTTT. Translating it yields CASSSRTGHPPQHF.